This TCR beta chain was identified in a study of blood T cells in healthy people across ages. Whole-study results and caveats: Among T cells, TCR beta diversity per million cells dropped roughly linearly as age rose.

For this clonotype: No antigen is known for it.

CDR3 length: 13 amino acids. Trimming stripped 2 bases from V and 3 bases from J, with 10 bases between. Germline values: CDR1 DFQATT, CDR2 SNEGSKA (reference sequence). A second about 7 to 12 cycle PCR used barcoded and J-beta primers. A single record per CDR3 protein comes from TCRdb applying MiXCR to the 5' RACE reads. The sample gives approximately 800,000 distinct CDR3 sequences, roughly 56% of which show up once; roughly 25% is in the top ten. V and J are TRBV20-1 and TRBJ2-5, with TRBD2 as a possible D gene (5 bases). The receptor was isolated from a man aged 40-55 years in good health. The sample was blood. The CDR3 bases are TGCAGTGCTAGAAAACGGGGAGAAGAGACCCAGTACTTC. Its translation is CSARKRGEETQYF.